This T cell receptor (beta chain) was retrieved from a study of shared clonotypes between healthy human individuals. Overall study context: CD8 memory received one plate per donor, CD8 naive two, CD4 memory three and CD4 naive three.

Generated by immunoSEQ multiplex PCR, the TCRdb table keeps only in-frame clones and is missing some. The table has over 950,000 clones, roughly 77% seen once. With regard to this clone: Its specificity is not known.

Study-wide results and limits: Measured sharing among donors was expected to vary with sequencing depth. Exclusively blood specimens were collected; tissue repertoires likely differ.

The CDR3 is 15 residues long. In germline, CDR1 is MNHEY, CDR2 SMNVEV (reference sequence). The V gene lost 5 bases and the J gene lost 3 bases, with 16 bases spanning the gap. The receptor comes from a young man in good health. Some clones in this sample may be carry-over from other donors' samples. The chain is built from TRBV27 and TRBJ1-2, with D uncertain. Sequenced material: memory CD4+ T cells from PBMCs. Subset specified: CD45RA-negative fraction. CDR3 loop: CASSPGTKGDYGYTF. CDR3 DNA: TGTGCCAGCAGTCCCGGCACCAAGGGTGACTATGGCTACACCTTC.